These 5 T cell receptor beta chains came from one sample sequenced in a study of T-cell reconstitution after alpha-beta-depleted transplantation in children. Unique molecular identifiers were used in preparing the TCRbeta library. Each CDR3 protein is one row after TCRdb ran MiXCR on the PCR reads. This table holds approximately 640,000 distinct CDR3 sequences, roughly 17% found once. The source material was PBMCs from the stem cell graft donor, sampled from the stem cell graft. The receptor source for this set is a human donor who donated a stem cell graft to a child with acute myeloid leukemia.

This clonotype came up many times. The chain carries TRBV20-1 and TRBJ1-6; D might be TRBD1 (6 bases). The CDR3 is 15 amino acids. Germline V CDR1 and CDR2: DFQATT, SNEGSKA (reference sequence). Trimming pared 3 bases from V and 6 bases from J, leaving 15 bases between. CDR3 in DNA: TGCAGTGCTAGGAGACAGGCTAACCCTAATTCACCCCTCCACTTT. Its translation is CSARRQANPNSPLHF.

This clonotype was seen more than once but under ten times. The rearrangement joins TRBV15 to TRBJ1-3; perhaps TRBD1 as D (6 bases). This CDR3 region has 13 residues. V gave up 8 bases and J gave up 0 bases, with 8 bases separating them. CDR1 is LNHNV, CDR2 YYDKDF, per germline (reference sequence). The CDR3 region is CATGGRSGNTIYF. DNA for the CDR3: TGTGCCACCGGGGGCCGCTCTGGAAACACCATATATTTT.

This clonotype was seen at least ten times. The CDR3, as DNA: TGTGCCAGCAGACTGGGACAGGATGGCTACACCTTC. This encodes CASRLGQDGYTF. The chain combines TRBV6-5 with TRBJ1-2, with 8 bases aligning to TRBD1. The CDR3 is made up of 12 amino acids. Germline V gene lookup returns CDR1 MNHEY and CDR2 SVGAGI. Trimming at V came to 6 bases and at J to 6 bases, leaving 3 bases not matched to a gene.

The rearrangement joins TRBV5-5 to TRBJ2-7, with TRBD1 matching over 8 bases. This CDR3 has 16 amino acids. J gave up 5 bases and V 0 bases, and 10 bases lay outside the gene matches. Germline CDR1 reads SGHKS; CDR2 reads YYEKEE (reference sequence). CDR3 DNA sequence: TGTGCCAGCAGCTTGGCGGGGACAGGTTTTTTCCACGAGCAGTACTTC. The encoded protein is CASSLAGTGFFHEQYF. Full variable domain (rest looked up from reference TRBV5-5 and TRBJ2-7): DAGVTQSPTHLIKTRGQQVTLRCSPISGHKSVSWYQQVLGQGPQFIFQYYEKEERGRGNFPDRFSARQFPNYSSELNVNALLLGDSALYLCASSLAGTGFFHEQYFGPGTRLTVT.

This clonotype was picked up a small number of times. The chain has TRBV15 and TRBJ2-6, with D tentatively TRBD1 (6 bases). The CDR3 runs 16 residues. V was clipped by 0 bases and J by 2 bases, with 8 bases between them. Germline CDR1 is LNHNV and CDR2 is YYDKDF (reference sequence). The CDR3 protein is CATSRDPGAGANVLTF. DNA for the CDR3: TGTGCCACCAGCAGAGATCCAGGGGCTGGGGCCAACGTCCTGACTTTC.